Given below is one TCR beta chain in context. Its antigen is still unknown. A much larger clone lies a single base off, so this may be a read error. The CDR3 measures 12 amino acids from cysteine to phenylalanine. Solely the CDR3 DNA is kept, with 36 bases framed from the first base. Looking up the germline V gene yields CDR1 SGHTA and CDR2 FQGTGA. This sample is part of a study of spatial heterogeneity in lung cancer (dated by TCRdb to between 2017 and 2020). Turning to the overall study: Beta-chain transcripts were consistently detected in greater numbers than alpha-chain transcripts, which likely reflected higher beta-chain transcript abundance. In the raw uncorrected reads, each unique combination of TCR and UMI appeared more than ten times on average. TCR alpha and beta repertoires were quantitatively compared across multiple tumor regions, matched nontumor lung and blood in non-small cell lung cancer. Nonsynonymous mutation counts, determined by whole-exome sequencing of tumor tissue, were related to TCR repertoire features. At surgery, hundreds of tumor regions, approximately 64 matched nontumor lung samples and some 54 PBMC samples were TCR-sequenced for both alpha and beta chains. Results and caveats for the whole study, not just this receptor: Confirming at a functional level the hypothesis that regional TCRs recognize regional mutations was considered to require additional single-cell paired TCR alpha and beta sequencing.

This sample's time point label indicates: sample taken at primary tumor resection. The donors were more than 65 patients from the lung TRACERx cohort who had early-stage, untreated non-small cell lung cancer. For TCR sequencing, whole RNA was extracted from tumor and nontumor lung tissue, or from cryopreserved PBMC samples, and no cell sorting was done. Only patients for whom sufficient RNA was available from at least two tumor regions were selected for TCR sequencing. Before being selected, tumor and adjacent nontumor lung specimens were reviewed by a lung pathologist. Libraries came from 5' RACE. Sequencing was carried out with a NextSeq 500. The TCR library protocol attached a unique molecular identifier to each TCR cDNA molecule to allow correction of PCR and sequencing errors. On the authors' methods: TCR identification, UMI-based error correction and CDR3 extraction were performed with Decombinator tools. TCRs above a frequency of 2 per 1,000, corresponding to the top 1% of the tumor frequency distribution, were defined as expanded. Renyi diversity was computed with the R vegan package after each repertoire had been subsampled 100 times to 5,000 TCRs. CDR3 similarity networks were constructed using string-kernel similarity of amino acid triplets, with links drawn between CDR3s whose pairwise similarity was above 0.82. TCRdb reprocessed the public reads (quality trimming at Q25 with fastp, clone calling with MiXCR) and kept in-frame beta chains. Under each unique CDR3 protein, matching rows form one entry showing the most common genes and DNA. The V and J calls here are based on TCRdb, not the publication. For this sample the table gives more than 4,000 distinct CDR3 sequences, of which 2.5% to 3% were detected only once. Of the sample, approximately 24% falls within the top ten clones.

Specimen: normal lung tissue next to the tumor, collected at surgery. The clonotype was recovered from a male donor with early-stage non-small cell lung cancer. The chain is encoded by TRBV7-3 joined to TRBJ1-2, with the D gene not clear enough to name. The nucleotides are TGTGCCAGCAGGGGGTTGAGTGGTGGCTACAACTTC. Its translation reads: CASRGLSGGYNF.